This T cell receptor beta chain was recorded in a study of blood T cell repertoires in COVID-19. Original data processing: Amplification of reference gene primers was used by the study to estimate nucleated cell counts. The assay was immunoSEQ multiplex PCR, and TCRdb's table has in-frame clones only and misses some. The DNA gave D and trimming, while V, J and clone size come from that table. The sample yields about 83,000 clones, about 82% seen once. Unmatched junction bases numbered 8, after V lost 3 bases and J lost 4 bases. The germline V gene encodes CDR1 SGHVS and CDR2 FQNEAQ. The CDR3 covers 17 residues.

The chain links TRBV7-8 to TRBJ2-5, with TRBD2 identical over 13 bases. This TCR was recovered from a woman of 80 years or more in a cohort sampled during active or convalescent COVID-19. Sequenced input: peripheral blood. The CDR3: CASSFDTSGRARETQYF. CDR3 in DNA: TGTGCCAGCAGCTTCGATACTAGCGGGAGGGCCCGAGAGACCCAGTACTTC.